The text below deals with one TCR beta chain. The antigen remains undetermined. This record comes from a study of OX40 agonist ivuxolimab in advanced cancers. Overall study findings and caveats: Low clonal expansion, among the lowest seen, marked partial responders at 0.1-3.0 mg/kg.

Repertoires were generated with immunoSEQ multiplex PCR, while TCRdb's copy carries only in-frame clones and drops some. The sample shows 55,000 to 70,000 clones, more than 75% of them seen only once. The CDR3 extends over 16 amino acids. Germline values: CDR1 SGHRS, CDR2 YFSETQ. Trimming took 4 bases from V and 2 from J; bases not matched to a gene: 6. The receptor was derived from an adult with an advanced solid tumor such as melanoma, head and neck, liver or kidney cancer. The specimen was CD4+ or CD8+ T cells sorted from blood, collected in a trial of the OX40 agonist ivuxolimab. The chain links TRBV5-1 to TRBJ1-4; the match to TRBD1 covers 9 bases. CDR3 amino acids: CASSPGQGVTNEKLFF. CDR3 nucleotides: TGCGCCAGCAGCCCGGGACAGGGCGTCACTAATGAAAAACTGTTTTTT.